Listed here is a single TCR beta chain. The antigen remains unidentified. Within the library, unique molecular identifiers were attached to each individual cDNA molecule. Each CDR3 protein is one row after TCRdb ran MiXCR on the RACE reads. The data contain 180,000 or so distinct CDR3 sequences, approximately 31% of them singletons. This sample was included in a study of human T cells and chemical hapten exposure. Study observations and caveats: Having alopecia, donors may respond immunologically unlike healthy people.

Time point given: pre-sensitization, week 0. Treatment indicated: therapeutic diphenylcyclopropenone sensitization with weekly scalp DPC. Donation of samples came from alopecia patients who were 18 to 70 years old and suitable for DPC. Sample: whole blood, taken in connection with sensitization to the hapten diphenylcyclopropenone (DPC). This sequence was found in a woman in her thirties with alopecia areata. Some clones in this sample may be carry-over from other donors' samples.

CDR3 nucleotides: TGTGCCAGCAGCCCCGGGGGGCTGGACACCGGGGAGCTGTTTTTT. Residues: CASSPGGLDTGELFF. The gene calls are TRBV6-2 or TRBV6-3 and TRBJ2-2, with D perhaps TRBD2 (7 bases). The V end was cut by 6 bases, the J end by 3 bases, with 14 bases between. The CDR3 totals 15 residues. The germline V gene has CDR1 MNHEY and CDR2 SVGEGT.